This T cell receptor (beta chain) was obtained from a study of cytomegalovirus exposure and HLA in healthy donors. Whole-study context: An earlier analysis identified fewer than 130 million unique TCR beta sequences in some 170 million T cells.

The PCR was carried out with 60 Vbeta primers and 13 Jbeta primers. Libraries were prepared by immunoSEQ multiplex PCR; TCRdb keeps only in-frame clonotypes and omits some of them. The data hold 150,000 to 200,000 clones, with about 77% observed a single time. Findings of the study overall: Presence/absence analyses supposed approximately even sequencing depth among donors. Serostatus for CMV was the only available immune exposure information.

There are a few counts of this clone. Antigen specificity is unknown. J gave up 0 bases and V 6 bases, and 8 bases lay outside the gene matches. The CDR3 consists of 17 residues. Per the germline V gene, CDR1 is MDHEN and CDR2 is SYDVKM. The chain links TRBV28 to TRBJ2-6; TRBD1 matches 7 bases. The sequence came from a woman aged 40-49 years in good health and CMV-seropositive. The material sequenced was PBMCs. CDR3 coding DNA: TGTGCCAGCAGGACAGGGACGTCTAGCTCTGGGGCCAACGTCCTGACTTTC. It specifies CASRTGTSSSGANVLTF.